The 25 T cell receptor beta chains below all came from one sample that was sequenced in a study of T cells in Graves' hyperthyroidism and ophthalmopathy. TCR beta CDR3 regions were amplified from RNA. During a first-round RT-PCR of the TCR CDR3, the HTBI primer set was used. TCRdb independently ran MiXCR on the multiplex PCR reads; one entry per CDR3 protein. The top ten hold 16% of the sample, which has 550,000 to 850,000 distinct CDR3 sequences, approximately 18% seen once. Sequencing used blood. These receptors all stem from a woman in her fifties or sixties with Graves' hyperthyroidism that later progressed to Graves' ophthalmopathy.

This clonotype was observed a few times. The genes are TRBV9 and TRBJ2-3, with a tentative D call TRBD1 (7 bases). This CDR3 has 17 amino acids. Per the germline V gene, CDR1 is SGDLS and CDR2 is YYNGEE. V was pared by 0 bases and J by 8 bases, with 22 bases between. In DNA, the CDR3 is TGTGCCAGCAGCGTAGTCGGAGGGGGCAGCACAGACGGTACGCAGTATTTT. It codes for CASSVVGGGSTDGTQYF.

V usage is TRBV6-9 and J usage is TRBJ1-4, with 10 bases lining up with TRBD1. Germline CDR1 MNHGY, CDR2 SVAAGI. This CDR3 region has 16 residues. V dropped 5 bases and J dropped 0; count of bases not matched to a gene: 3. CDR3 nucleotide sequence: TGTGCCAGCAGTGGTGGACAGGGGGCAACTAATGAAAAACTGTTTTTT. It translates to CASSGGQGATNEKLFF.

This clonotype was detected a few times. The rearrangement uses TRBV20-1 and TRBJ1-3; a possible D gene is TRBD1 (5 bases). The CDR3 is 14 amino acids. The germline V gene has CDR1 DFQATT and CDR2 SNEGSKA (reference sequence). The V and J ends lost 5 bases and 3 bases respectively, with 14 bases between them. CDR3 DNA: TGCAGTGCTGGGGTGGGGGGTAATGGAAACACCATATATTTT. Translation: CSAGVGGNGNTIYF.

V is TRBV20-1 and J is TRBJ1-2; no clear D gene. The V and J ends lost 0 bases and 2 bases respectively, with 10 bases between them. The germline V gene encodes CDR1 DFQATT and CDR2 SNEGSKA (reference sequence). This CDR3 has 14 amino acids. The CDR3: CSARDLGYNYGYTF. In DNA, the CDR3 is TGCAGTGCTAGAGATTTGGGTTACAACTATGGCTACACCTTC.

J is TRBJ2-2 and V is TRBV19; TRBD1 agrees at 7 bases. From germline, CDR1 is LNHDA and CDR2 SQIVND (reference sequence). The CDR3 is 17 amino acids. J gave up 0 bases and V 3 bases, and 7 bases lay outside the gene matches. The CDR3 sequence is CASSMPRDSANTGELFF. Written as DNA, the CDR3 is TGTGCCAGTAGTATGCCCAGGGACAGCGCGAACACCGGGGAGCTGTTTTTT.

The chain carries TRBV28 and TRBJ1-5; D uncertain. This CDR3 region has 16 residues. Germline loops: CDR1 MDHEN, CDR2 SYDVKM. Trimming stripped 7 bases from V and 0 bases from J, with 16 bases between. Here the CDR3 DNA reads TGTGCCAGCACCTCCCTCACGGGTTATAGCAATCAGCCCCAGCATTTT. This encodes CASTSLTGYSNQPQHF.

Ten or more counts support this clonotype. The chain has TRBV20-1 and TRBJ1-2; TRBD1 aligns across 7 bases. The V segment lost 3 bases and the J segment 2 bases; nucleotides outside the gene matches: 0. The CDR3 has 12 amino acids. Germline V gene lookup returns CDR1 DFQATT and CDR2 SNEGSKA (reference sequence). Here the CDR3 reads CSARTGNYGYTF. Written as DNA, the CDR3 is TGCAGTGCTAGGACAGGGAACTATGGCTACACCTTC.

The genes are TRBV29-1 and TRBJ2-1; D not resolved. Trimming left V 4 bases short and J 3 bases short, with 7 bases between. The CDR3 contains 12 residues. Germline V gives CDR1 SQVTM, CDR2 ANQGSEA. The CDR3: CSVGADYNEQFF. Here the CDR3 DNA reads TGCAGCGTTGGAGCAGACTACAATGAGCAGTTCTTC.

The V gene is TRBV5-1, the J gene TRBJ1-6; D is ambiguous. Looked up from germline, CDR1 is SGHRS and CDR2 is YFSETQ. V gave up 4 bases and J gave up 5 bases, with 13 bases separating them. This CDR3 has 15 residues. This CDR3 is CASSPLPADNSPLHF. DNA of the CDR3: TGCGCCAGCAGCCCATTGCCGGCAGATAATTCACCCCTCCACTTT.

The chain uses TRBV7-3 and TRBJ2-2; TRBD1 agrees at 9 bases. The CDR3 totals 17 residues. The V gene end was trimmed by 2 bases and the J gene end by 4 bases; junction bases not matched to a gene: 8. The germline CDR1 and CDR2 sequences are SGHTA and FQGTGA. The CDR3 spells CASSLGTPGQGTGELFF. As DNA, the CDR3 is TGTGCCAGCAGCTTAGGGACCCCGGGACAGGGCACCGGGGAGCTGTTTTTT.

This clonotype was observed many times. The chain employs TRBV3-1 and TRBJ2-3; D uncertain. V lost 1 base to trimming and J lost 0 bases, with 8 bases between them. The CDR3 runs 15 residues. The germline V gene has CDR1 LGHDT and CDR2 YNNKEL (reference sequence). CDR3 nucleotides: TGTGCCAGCAGCCAAGCTACCCCTAGCACAGATACGCAGTATTTT. This sequence encodes CASSQATPSTDTQYF.

Many counts were recorded for this clonotype. V is TRBV7-9 and J is TRBJ1-1; D unclear. Germline loops: CDR1 SEHNR, CDR2 FQNEAQ (reference sequence). Trimming stripped 1 base from V and 1 base from J, with 10 bases between. This CDR3 has 15 residues. DNA for the CDR3: TGTGCCAGCAGCTTAGGCGCAGTTGAGAACACTGAAGCTTTCTTT. It codes for CASSLGAVENTEAFF. Looking up the rest from reference TRBV7-9 and TRBJ1-1 gives the full variable domain: DTGVSQNPRHKITKRGQNVTFRCDPISEHNRLYWYRQTLGQGPEFLTYFQNEAQLEKSRLLSDRFSAERPKGSFSTLEIQRTEQGDSAMYLCASSLGAVENTEAFFGQGTRLTVV.

This chain uses TRBV5-8 with TRBJ1-5, with a weak D call TRBD1 (5 bases). Germline CDR1 reads SGHTS; CDR2 reads YDEGEE. V was shortened by 4 bases and J by 0 bases, with 17 bases between the two germline ends. The CDR3 runs to 17 residues. The CDR3, as DNA: TGTGCCAGCAGCGCTACGGTGACAGTTCTTAGCAATCAGCCCCAGCATTTT. The encoded protein is CASSATVTVLSNQPQHF.

In the case of this clonotype: No conserved phenylalanine or tryptophan is present at the end of the CDR3, so a read error is the likely explanation. V usage is TRBV11-2 and J usage is TRBJ1-4, with TRBD1 matching 8 bases. Germline-derived CDR1 and CDR2 are SGHAT and FQNNGV. With 4 bases clipped from V and 7 bases from J, the junction kept 8 bases outside the gene matches. The CDR3 length is 15 residues. In DNA, the CDR3 is TGTGCCAGCAGCTCGACAGGGGTCCGGGGTGAAAAACTGTTTCTT. This codes for CASSSTGVRGEKLFL.

The table lists this clonotype with a few counts. The genes are TRBV27 and TRBJ1-4, with D maybe TRBD1 (6 bases). Per the germline V gene, CDR1 is MNHEY and CDR2 is SMNVEV (reference sequence). Trimming cost V 8 bases and J 2 bases, with 9 bases left between them. CDR3 length: 13 residues. CDR3 DNA sequence: TGTGCCAGCCGGGACACCACTAATGAAAAACTGTTTTTT. Encoded protein: CASRDTTNEKLFF. Full variable domain (missing parts from reference TRBV27 and TRBJ1-4): EAQVTQNPRYLITVTGKKLTVTCSQNMNHEYMSWYRQDPGLGLRQIYYSMNVEVTDKGDVPEGYKVSRKEKRNFPLILESPSPNQTSLYFCASRDTTNEKLFFGSGTQLSVL.

This clonotype was picked up many times. This chain joins TRBV20-1 and TRBJ1-6; perhaps TRBD1 as D (5 bases). Germline CDR1 DFQATT, CDR2 SNEGSKA (reference sequence). V shed 1 base and J shed 3 bases, with 10 bases lying between them. This CDR3 contains 15 residues. The CDR3 bases are TGCAGTGCTAGAGTGAGGGGCTACTATAATTCACCCCTCCACTTT. Translation: CSARVRGYYNSPLHF.

This clonotype was observed a few times. The genes are TRBV5-1 and TRBJ2-5, with 8 bases lining up with TRBD1. J lost 4 bases, V lost 4 bases, and 12 bases had no gene match. From germline, CDR1 is SGHRS and CDR2 YFSETQ. CDR3 size: 16 residues. For the CDR3, the DNA is TGCGCCAGCAGCGCAAATGGACAGGGAGAAGGAGAGACCCAGTACTTC. It codes for CASSANGQGEGETQYF. The whole variable domain, remainder taken from reference TRBV5-1 and TRBJ2-5, is KAGVTQTPRYLIKTRGQQVTLSCSPISGHRSVSWYQQTPGQGLQFLFEYFSETQRNKGNFPGRFSGRQFSNSRSEMNVSTLELGDSALYLCASSANGQGEGETQYFGPGTRLLVL.

Only a few counts were recorded for this clonotype. The chain has TRBV20-1 and TRBJ2-5, with TRBD2 identical over 7 bases. CDR1 and CDR2 (germline): DFQATT, SNEGSKA (reference sequence). The CDR3 runs 14 residues. V was pared by 7 bases and J by 1 base, with 9 bases of the junction left unmatched. This chain's CDR3 is CSGDPGGIQETQYF. The CDR3, as DNA: TGCAGTGGCGACCCCGGGGGGATCCAAGAGACCCAGTACTTC.

This clonotype was picked up many times. The chain links TRBV3-1 to TRBJ1-1; D gene unclear. From germline, CDR1 is LGHDT and CDR2 YNNKEL (reference sequence). This CDR3 comprises 13 residues. Trimming left V 1 base short and J 6 bases short, with 9 bases between. CDR3 coding DNA: TGTGCCAGCAGCCAAGCGCCAGGACCTGAAGCTTTCTTT. Protein: CASSQAPGPEAFF. The complete variable domain, with remaining parts taken from reference TRBV3-1 and TRBJ1-1, reads DTAVSQTPKYLVTQMGNDKSIKCEQNLGHDTMYWYKQDSKKFLKIMFSYNNKELIINETVPNRFSPKSPDKAHLNLHINSLELGDSAVYFCASSQAPGPEAFFGQGTRLTVV.

The chain recombines TRBV6-1 with TRBJ1-6; weak D call: TRBD1 (5 bases). Trimming stripped 7 bases from V and 9 bases from J, with 13 bases between. The V gene's germline CDR1 is MNHNS and CDR2 SASEGT. CDR3 size: 13 residues. CDR3 in DNA: TGTGCCAGCACCCGGGGACTCGGTTCACCCCTCCACTTT. Translated, it gives CASTRGLGSPLHF.

There are many counts of this clonotype. CDR3 DNA sequence: TGTGCCAGCAGTTCCGAGGCGGCCAAAAACATTCAGTACTTC. Translation: CASSSEAAKNIQYF. V is TRBV12-3 or TRBV12-4 and J is TRBJ2-4, with D unresolved. The CDR3 contains 14 residues. The V gene lost 4 bases and the J gene lost 1 base, with 8 bases spanning the gap.

This clonotype has at least ten counts. The chain couples TRBV3-1 to TRBJ1-6; D remains unclear. Germline V gives CDR1 LGHDT, CDR2 YNNKEL (reference sequence). This CDR3 comprises 15 residues. V lost 2 bases and J 8 bases, leaving 13 bases between the germline ends. CDR3 loop: CASSQRPAGYSPLHF. In nucleotides, the CDR3 is TGTGCCAGCAGCCAAAGGCCAGCGGGATATTCACCCCTCCACTTT.

This clonotype occurred many times. V usage is TRBV5-1 and J usage is TRBJ2-1; D may match TRBD1 or TRBD2 (5 bases each). Germline CDR1 and CDR2: SGHRS and YFSETQ. V dropped 2 bases and J dropped 0 bases, with 12 bases sitting between them. CDR3 length equals 16 residues. The CDR3 protein is CASSLGTRSSYNEQFF. CDR3 nucleotides: TGCGCCAGCAGCTTAGGGACCCGGAGCTCCTACAATGAGCAGTTCTTC.

At least ten counts were recorded for this clonotype. The rearrangement joins TRBV5-1 to TRBJ2-2, with TRBD1 identical over 10 bases. Germline V gene data show CDR1 as SGHRS and CDR2 as YFSETQ. V dropped 4 bases and J dropped 2; count of bases not matched to a gene: 2. CDR3 length: 15 residues. CDR3 sequence (DNA): TGCGCCAGCAGCCAGACAGGGGGCAACACCGGGGAGCTGTTTTTT. Its protein is CASSQTGGNTGELFF.

The rearrangement uses TRBV5-4 and TRBJ2-5, with no clear D. The CDR3 extends over 14 amino acids. Germline V gene sequence: CDR1 SGHNT, CDR2 YYREEE (reference sequence). The V gene lost 4 bases and the J gene lost 2 bases, with 12 bases spanning the gap. The CDR3 DNA sequence: TGTGCCAGCAGCCTACCAACCCCGCAAGAGACCCAGTACTTC. As protein: CASSLPTPQETQYF. Together with reference TRBV5-4 and TRBJ2-5, the CDR3 gives the full variable domain: ETGVTQSPTHLIKTRGQQVTLRCSSQSGHNTVSWYQQALGQGPQFIFQYYREEENGRGNFPPRFSGLQFPNYSSELNVNALELDDSALYLCASSLPTPQETQYFGPGTRLLVL.